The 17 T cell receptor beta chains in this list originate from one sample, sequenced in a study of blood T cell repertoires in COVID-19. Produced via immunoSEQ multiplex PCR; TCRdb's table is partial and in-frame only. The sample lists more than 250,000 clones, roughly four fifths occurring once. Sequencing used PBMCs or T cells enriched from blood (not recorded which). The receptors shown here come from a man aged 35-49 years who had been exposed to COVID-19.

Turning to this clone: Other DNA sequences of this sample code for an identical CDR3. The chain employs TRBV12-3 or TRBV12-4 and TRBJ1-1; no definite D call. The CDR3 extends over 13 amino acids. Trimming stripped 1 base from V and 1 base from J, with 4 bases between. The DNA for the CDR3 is TGTGCCAGCAGTTTAGGCAGGAACACTGAAGCTTTCTTT. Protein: CASSLGRNTEAFF.

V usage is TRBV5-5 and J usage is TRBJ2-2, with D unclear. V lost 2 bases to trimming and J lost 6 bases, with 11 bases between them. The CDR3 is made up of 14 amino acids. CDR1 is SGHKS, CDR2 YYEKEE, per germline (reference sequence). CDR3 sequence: CASSFRLAPGELFF. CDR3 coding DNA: TGTGCCAGCAGCTTTCGACTTGCTCCCGGGGAGCTGTTTTTT.

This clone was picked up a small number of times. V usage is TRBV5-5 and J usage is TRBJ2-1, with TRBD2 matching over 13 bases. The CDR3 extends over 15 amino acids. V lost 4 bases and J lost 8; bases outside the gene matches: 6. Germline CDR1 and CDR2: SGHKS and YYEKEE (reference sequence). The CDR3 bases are TGTGCCAGCAGCCAACTAGCGGGAGGGCCCCATGAGCAGTTCTTC. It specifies CASSQLAGGPHEQFF.

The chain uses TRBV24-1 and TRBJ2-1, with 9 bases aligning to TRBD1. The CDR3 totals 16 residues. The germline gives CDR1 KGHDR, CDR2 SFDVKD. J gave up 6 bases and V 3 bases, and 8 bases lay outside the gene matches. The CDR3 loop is CATSDTGTGRGNEQFF. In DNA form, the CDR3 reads TGTGCCACCAGTGATACCGGGACAGGGAGGGGCAATGAGCAGTTCTTC.

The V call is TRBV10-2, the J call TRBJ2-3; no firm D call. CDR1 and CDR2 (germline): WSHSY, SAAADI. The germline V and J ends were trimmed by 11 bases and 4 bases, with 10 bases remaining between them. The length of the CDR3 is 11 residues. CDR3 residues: CAVAGSDTQYF. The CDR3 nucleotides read TGCGCCGTCGCCGGGTCAGATACGCAGTATTTT.

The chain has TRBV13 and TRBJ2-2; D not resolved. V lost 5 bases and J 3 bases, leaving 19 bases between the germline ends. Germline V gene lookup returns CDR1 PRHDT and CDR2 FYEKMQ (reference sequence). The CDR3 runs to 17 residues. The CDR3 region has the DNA TGTGCCAGCAGCCGATCGCCCTATCCTTCGTACACCGGGGAGCTGTTTTTT. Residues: CASSRSPYPSYTGELFF.

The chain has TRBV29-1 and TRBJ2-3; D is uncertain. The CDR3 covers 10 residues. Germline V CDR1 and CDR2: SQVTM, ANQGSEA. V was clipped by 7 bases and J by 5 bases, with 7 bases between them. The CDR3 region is CSAALDTQYF. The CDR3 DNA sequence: TGCAGCGCAGCCTTAGATACGCAGTATTTT.

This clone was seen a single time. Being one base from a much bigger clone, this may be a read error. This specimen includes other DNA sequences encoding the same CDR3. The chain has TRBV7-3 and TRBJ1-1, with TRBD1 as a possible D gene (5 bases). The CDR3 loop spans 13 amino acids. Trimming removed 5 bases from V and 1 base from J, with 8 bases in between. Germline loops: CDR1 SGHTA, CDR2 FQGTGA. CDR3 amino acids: CASSLQENTEAFF. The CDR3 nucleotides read TGTGCCAGCAGCCTACAGGAGAACACTGAAGCTTTCTTT.

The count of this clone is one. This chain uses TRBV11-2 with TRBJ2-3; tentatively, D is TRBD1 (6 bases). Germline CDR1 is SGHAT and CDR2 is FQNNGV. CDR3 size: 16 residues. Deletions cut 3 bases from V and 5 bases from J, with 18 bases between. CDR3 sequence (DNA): TGTGCCAGCAGCTTCAGGGCTGTGGGGGCGCGAGATACGCAGTATTTT. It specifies CASSFRAVGARDTQYF. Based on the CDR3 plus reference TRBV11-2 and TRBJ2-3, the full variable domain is EAGVAQSPRYKIIEKRQSVAFWCNPISGHATLYWYQQILGQGPKLLIQFQNNGVVDDSQLPKDRFSAERLKGVDSTLKIQPAKLEDSAVYLCASSFRAVGARDTQYFGPGTRLTVL.

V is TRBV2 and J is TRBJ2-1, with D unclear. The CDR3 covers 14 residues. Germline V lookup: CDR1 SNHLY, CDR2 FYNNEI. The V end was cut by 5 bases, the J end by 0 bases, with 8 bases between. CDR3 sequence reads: CASSTAPSYNEQFF. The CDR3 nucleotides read TGTGCCAGCAGTACAGCTCCCTCCTACAATGAGCAGTTCTTC.

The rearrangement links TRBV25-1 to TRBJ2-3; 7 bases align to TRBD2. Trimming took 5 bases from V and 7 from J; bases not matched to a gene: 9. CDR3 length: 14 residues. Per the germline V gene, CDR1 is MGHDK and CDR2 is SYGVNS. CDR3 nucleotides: TGTGCCAGCAGTCCTAAAAGGGAGGGAAATACGCAGTATTTT. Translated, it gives CASSPKREGNTQYF.

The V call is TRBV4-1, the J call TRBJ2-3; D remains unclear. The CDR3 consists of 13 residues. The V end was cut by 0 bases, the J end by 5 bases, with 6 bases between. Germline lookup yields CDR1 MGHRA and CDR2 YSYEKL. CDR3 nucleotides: TGCGCCAGCAGCCAAGACGGTAAAGATACGCAGTATTTT. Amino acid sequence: CASSQDGKDTQYF.

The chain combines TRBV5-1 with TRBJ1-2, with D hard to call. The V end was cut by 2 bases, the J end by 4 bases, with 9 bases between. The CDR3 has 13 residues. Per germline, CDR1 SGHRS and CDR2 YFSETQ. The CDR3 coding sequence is TGCGCCAGCAGCTTAGCGGACGTCTATGGCTACACCTTC. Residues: CASSLADVYGYTF.

Here the CDR3 reads CASSRLQGQFF. The CDR3 DNA follows: TGTGCCAGCAGTCGACTACAGGGGCAGTTCTTC. The V gene is TRBV12-3 or TRBV12-4, the J gene TRBJ2-1, with TRBD1 as a possible D gene (6 bases). Trimming left V 5 bases short and J 12 bases short, with 11 bases between. This CDR3 is 11 amino acids long.

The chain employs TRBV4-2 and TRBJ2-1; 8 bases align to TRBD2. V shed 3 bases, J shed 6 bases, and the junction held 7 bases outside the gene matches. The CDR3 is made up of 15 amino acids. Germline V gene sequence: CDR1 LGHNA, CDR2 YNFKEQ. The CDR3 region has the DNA TGTGCCAGCAGCCAGGAAGCGGGAGTTGGCAATGAGCAGTTCTTC. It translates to CASSQEAGVGNEQFF.

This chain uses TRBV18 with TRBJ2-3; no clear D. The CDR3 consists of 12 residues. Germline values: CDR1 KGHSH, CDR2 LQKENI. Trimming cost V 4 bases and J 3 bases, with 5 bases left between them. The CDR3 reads CASSLQTDTQYF. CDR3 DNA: TGTGCCAGCTCACTACAAACAGATACGCAGTATTTT. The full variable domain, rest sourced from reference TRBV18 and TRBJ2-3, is NAGVMQNPRHLVRRRGQEARLRCSPMKGHSHVYWYRQLPEEGLKFMVYLQKENIIDESGMPKERFSAEFPKEGPSILRIQQVVRGDSAAYFCASSLQTDTQYFGPGTRLTVL.

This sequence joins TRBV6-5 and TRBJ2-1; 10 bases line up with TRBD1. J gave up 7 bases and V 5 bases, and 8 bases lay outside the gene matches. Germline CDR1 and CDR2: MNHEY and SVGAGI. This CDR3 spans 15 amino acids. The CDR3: CASSRQGALINEQFF. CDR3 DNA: TGTGCCAGCAGTAGACAGGGGGCGCTCATAAATGAGCAGTTCTTC.